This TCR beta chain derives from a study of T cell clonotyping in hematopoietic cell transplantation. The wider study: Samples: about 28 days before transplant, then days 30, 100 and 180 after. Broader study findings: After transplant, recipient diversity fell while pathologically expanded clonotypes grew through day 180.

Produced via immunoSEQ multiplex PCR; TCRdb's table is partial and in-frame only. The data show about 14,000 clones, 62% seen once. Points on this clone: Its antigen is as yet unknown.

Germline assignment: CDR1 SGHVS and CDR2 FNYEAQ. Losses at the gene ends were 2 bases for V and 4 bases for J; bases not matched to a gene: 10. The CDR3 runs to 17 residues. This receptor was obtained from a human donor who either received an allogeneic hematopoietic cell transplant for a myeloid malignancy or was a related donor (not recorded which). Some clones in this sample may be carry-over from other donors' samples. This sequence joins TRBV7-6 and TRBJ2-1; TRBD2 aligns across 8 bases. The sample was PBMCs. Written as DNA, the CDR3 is TGTGCCAGCAGCTTATCTAAGGGCGGGGGGTTGTACAATGAGCAGTTCTTC. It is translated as CASSLSKGGGLYNEQFF.